These 24 T cell receptor beta chains were sequenced from one sample in a study of cytomegalovirus exposure and HLA in healthy donors. Vbeta (60) and Jbeta (13) primers were used in the PCR. Assay: immunoSEQ multiplex PCR; the TCRdb copy retains only in-frame clones and omits some. The sample holds fewer than 200,000 clones, more than 65% seen once. The specimen was PBMCs. All receptors come from a woman aged 50 to 65 in good health and CMV-seronegative.

The CDR3 region is CAELGRLAGVGSDTQYF. CDR3 bases: TGTGCCGAATTAGGCCGACTAGCGGGAGTGGGGTCAGATACGCAGTATTTT. The chain couples TRBV27 to TRBJ2-3; 12 positions match TRBD2. Germline loops: CDR1 MNHEY, CDR2 SMNVEV (reference sequence). J gave up 4 bases and V 11 bases, and 16 bases lay outside the gene matches. The CDR3 has 17 amino acids.

The chain combines TRBV6-5 with TRBJ1-1; D not resolved. This CDR3 is built from 14 residues. V lost 8 bases and J lost 1, with 14 bases in between. Germline CDR1 reads MNHEY; CDR2 reads SVGAGI. The CDR3 sequence is CASGVGRGNTEAFF. The CDR3 DNA is TGTGCCAGCGGTGTTGGGCGGGGGAACACTGAAGCTTTCTTT.

This clone has a handful of counts. The J gene is TRBJ1-1, the V gene TRBV7-9; D is undetermined. Trimming left V 3 bases short and J 0 bases short, with 8 bases between. Germline loops: CDR1 SEHNR, CDR2 FQNEAQ (reference sequence). The length of the CDR3 is 14 residues. The CDR3 loop is CASSLGLLNTEAFF. CDR3 nucleotide sequence: TGTGCCAGCAGCTTGGGCTTACTGAACACTGAAGCTTTCTTT.

In its sample, this clone was seen once. The rearrangement links TRBV28 to TRBJ1-5; 8 bases align to TRBD1. The V gene end was trimmed by 3 bases and the J gene end by 4 bases; junction bases not matched to a gene: 5. The CDR3 covers 15 residues. Germline V gives CDR1 MDHEN, CDR2 SYDVKM. CDR3 DNA: TGTGCCAGCAGTTTTCAGGGGGCTGGTAATCAGCCCCAGCATTTT. Protein product: CASSFQGAGNQPQHF.

The genes are TRBV4-1 and TRBJ2-3; the match to TRBD2 covers 10 bases. J gave up 4 bases and V 1 base, and 8 bases lay outside the gene matches. Germline assignment: CDR1 MGHRA and CDR2 YSYEKL. This CDR3 has 17 residues. This chain's CDR3 is CASSQVVLAGDADTQYF. CDR3 sequence (DNA): TGCGCCAGCAGCCAAGTAGTCCTAGCGGGGGATGCAGATACGCAGTATTTT.

Of note for this clone: The junction does not match germline at one end; this may be a read error. V usage is TRBV5-1 and J usage is TRBJ1-6; D is undetermined. The CDR3 runs to 15 residues. Germline V gives CDR1 SGHRS, CDR2 YFSETQ. The DNA of the CDR3 is TGCGCCAGCAGCGCCATTAGCGGGGATAAATCACCCCTCCACTTT. Residues: CASSAISGDKSPLHF.

The chain carries TRBV27 and TRBJ2-1; possibly TRBD2 for D (7 bases). The CDR3 loop spans 16 amino acids. V was cut by 2 bases and J by 0 bases, with 11 bases left in between. The germline V gene encodes CDR1 MNHEY and CDR2 SMNVEV (reference sequence). As DNA, the CDR3 is TGTGCCAGCAGTTTAAGGGGGGGAAGCTCCTACAATGAGCAGTTCTTC. Residues: CASSLRGGSSYNEQFF.

The CDR3 bases are TGTGCCAGCAGTTACTCGCTGGCGAGGAAGACCGAGCAGTACTTC. This encodes CASSYSLARKTEQYF. The V gene is TRBV6-5, the J gene TRBJ2-7, with D unclear. Trimming removed 0 bases from V and 6 bases from J, with 15 bases in between. The CDR3 length is 15 residues. CDR1 is MNHEY and CDR2 is SVGAGI in the germline V gene.

This rearrangement joins TRBV4-3 to TRBJ2-1; D possibly corresponds to TRBD2 (5 bases). Germline-derived CDR1 and CDR2 are LGHNA and YSLEER. Trimming stripped 0 bases from V and 10 bases from J, with 10 bases between. The CDR3 spans 13 residues. DNA for the CDR3: TGCGCCAGCAGCCAAGATCGAACGGGGGAGCAGTTCTTC. Translated, it gives CASSQDRTGEQFF.

The chain is built from TRBV18 and TRBJ1-2; 7 bases are shared with TRBD1. The V and J ends lost 3 bases and 3 bases, in that order; junction bases with no gene match: 22. The CDR3 runs 20 residues. Germline V gene sequence: CDR1 KGHSH, CDR2 LQKENI. CDR3 DNA: TGTGCCAGCTCACCTCCTCTCGGACAGGCATCCCTATCCGCTTACTATGGCTACACCTTC. Residues: CASSPPLGQASLSAYYGYTF.

This sequence joins TRBV4-3 and TRBJ1-1, with 7 bases fitting TRBD1. With V trimmed by 1 base and J by 11 bases, 10 bases remained unmatched. Looked up from germline, CDR1 is LGHNA and CDR2 is YSLEER. The CDR3 totals 14 residues. The CDR3 reads CASSQVGRGAMAFF. The CDR3 coding sequence is TGCGCCAGCAGCCAAGTAGGCAGGGGGGCGATGGCTTTCTTT.

This clone was seen once. The genes are TRBV7-8 and TRBJ2-5; D possibly corresponds to TRBD1 (6 bases). CDR1 and CDR2 from the germline V gene are SGHVS and FQNEAQ. V gave up 5 bases and J gave up 4 bases, with 20 bases separating them. This CDR3 region has 16 residues. The CDR3 nucleotides are TGTGCCAGCAGCGCAGGACGAGGGGGTCCAGGAGAGACCCAGTACTTC. Translation: CASSAGRGGPGETQYF.

The chain links TRBV5-1 to TRBJ2-3, with no clear D. Trimming shortened V by 0 bases and J by 3 bases, and 11 bases separated the two germline ends. CDR3 length: 15 residues. Germline CDR1 reads SGHRS; CDR2 reads YFSETQ. CDR3 sequence (DNA): TGCGCCAGCAGCTTGGAAGTCCCCCGGACAGATACGCAGTATTTT. Translating it yields CASSLEVPRTDTQYF.

V and J are TRBV30 and TRBJ1-1; 8 nucleotides line up with TRBD1. V trimming: 6 bases; J trimming: 2 bases; junction bases outside the gene matches: 5. Germline V CDR1 and CDR2: GTSNPN, SVGIG (reference sequence). The CDR3 loop spans 13 amino acids. The CDR3 loop reads CACLGQGNTEAFF. The CDR3 nucleotides are TGTGCCTGCCTAGGACAGGGTAACACTGAAGCTTTCTTT.

The J gene is TRBJ2-1, the V gene TRBV6-5; 7 bases match TRBD1. The V gene's germline CDR1 is MNHEY and CDR2 SVGAGI. The CDR3 length is 15 residues. V shed 7 bases, J shed 4 bases, and the junction held 10 bases outside the gene matches. This chain's CDR3 is CASTPDRAMYNEQFF. The CDR3 DNA follows: TGTGCCAGCACCCCCGACAGGGCGATGTACAATGAGCAGTTCTTC.

This chain links TRBV7-2 with TRBJ2-1; maybe TRBD2 (6 bases). Germline CDR1 is SGHTA and CDR2 is FQGNSA. Trimming shortened V by 4 bases and J by 4 bases, and 14 bases separated the two germline ends. The CDR3 length is 15 residues. CDR3 residues: CASSSGLSTYNEQFF. The DNA for the CDR3 is TGTGCCAGCAGCTCAGGACTATCCACTTACAATGAGCAGTTCTTC.

The chain combines TRBV19 with TRBJ1-5; D call uncertain. Deletions cut 1 base from V and 1 base from J, with 8 bases between. The CDR3 sequence is 15 residues long. Germline CDR1 is LNHDA and CDR2 is SQIVND (reference sequence). This chain's CDR3 is CASSIVGRSNQPQHF. DNA of the CDR3: TGTGCCAGTAGTATAGTGGGCAGAAGCAATCAGCCCCAGCATTTT.

In regard to this clone: Different DNA sequences within this sample yield the same CDR3. The chain combines TRBV28 with TRBJ2-7; no firm D call. With 6 bases removed from V and 2 bases from J, the gap between germline ends came to 8 bases. Looked up from germline, CDR1 is MDHEN and CDR2 is SYDVKM. This CDR3 spans 12 amino acids. The CDR3 protein is CASSLLPYEQYF. The CDR3 coding sequence is TGTGCCAGCAGCCTTCTCCCCTACGAGCAGTACTTC.

This sequence joins TRBV5-1 and TRBJ1-2; D not resolved. The CDR3 totals 14 residues. Looked up from germline, CDR1 is SGHRS and CDR2 is YFSETQ. Trimming took 0 bases from V and 6 from J, leaving 12 bases between them. The DNA of the CDR3 is TGCGCCAGCAGCTTGGTCGGTGGGCAGAATGGCTACACCTTC. It yields the protein CASSLVGGQNGYTF.

This chain links TRBV4-1 with TRBJ1-2; D unclear. Germline CDR1 and CDR2: MGHRA and YSYEKL. Deletions cut 0 bases from V and 0 bases from J, with 8 bases between. This CDR3 has 15 residues. CDR3: CASSQDLDTNYGYTF. The DNA for the CDR3 is TGCGCCAGCAGCCAAGATCTTGACACTAACTATGGCTACACCTTC.

A few counts support this clone. The CDR3, as DNA: TGTGCCAGCAGTTCCGCCCAGGATTTCTACGAGCAGTACTTC. Amino acid sequence: CASSSAQDFYEQYF. The rearrangement uses TRBV27 and TRBJ2-7; no clear D gene. The V end lost 4 bases, the J end lost 3 bases, and 13 bases lay between the germline ends. The CDR3 loop spans 14 amino acids. From germline, CDR1 is MNHEY and CDR2 SMNVEV (reference sequence).

J is TRBJ2-7 and V is TRBV5-8; 7 bases are a match to TRBD2. J lost 3 bases, V lost 4 bases, and 10 bases had no gene match. Germline V gene lookup returns CDR1 SGHTS and CDR2 YDEGEE. This CDR3 has 15 residues. Here the CDR3 reads CASSMYGLVYYEQYF. In DNA, the CDR3 is TGTGCCAGCAGCATGTACGGACTAGTCTACTACGAGCAGTACTTC.

This clone turned up a few times. This chain links TRBV7-2 with TRBJ1-3; no definite D call. The CDR3 spans 15 residues. V was shortened by 5 bases and J by 0 bases, with 11 bases between the two germline ends. Germline V lookup: CDR1 SGHTA, CDR2 FQGNSA. CDR3 DNA sequence: TGTGCCAGCAGCCTGCTACCAAGCTCTGGAAACACCATATATTTT. This sequence encodes CASSLLPSSGNTIYF.

The rearrangement links TRBV2 to TRBJ1-2; TRBD1 might be the D (6 bases). This CDR3 is 13 amino acids long. Germline V lookup: CDR1 SNHLY, CDR2 FYNNEI. V shed 1 base and J shed 8 bases, with 11 bases lying between them. As DNA, the CDR3 is TGTGCCAGCAGTGAAGACAGGGTGTTAGGCTACACCTTC. Its translation is CASSEDRVLGYTF.